Listed below are T cell receptor beta chains from one sample, sequenced in a study of OX40 agonist ivuxolimab in advanced cancers. The repertoire was sequenced with immunoSEQ multiplex PCR; TCRdb's copy has only in-frame clones and lacks some. The sample lists approximately 160,000 clones; 94% were seen once. The sequences come from CD4+ or CD8+ T cells sorted from blood, collected in a trial of the OX40 agonist ivuxolimab. The receptors derive from an adult with an advanced solid tumor such as melanoma, head and neck, liver or kidney cancer. Both conserved end residues are part of each CDR3. A D gene is named only where the DNA matches it firmly. Only part of the rows carry a size: once, few, many, or a class if the clone is expanded.

DNA: TGCGCCAGCAGCCACCCGACAGCTAGCACGGATACGCAGTATTTT
CDR3: CASSHPTASTDTQYF
J: TRBJ2-3
D: -
size: once
V: TRBV5-1

DNA: TGTGCCAGCAGTTACAGTGGCGGGCGCTCCTACGAGCAGTACTTC
CDR3: CASSYSGGRSYEQYF
J: TRBJ2-7
D: -
size: -
V: TRBV6-5

DNA: TGTGCCAGCTCACTAACGACAGGGTTGAACACTGAAGCTTTCTTT
CDR3: CASSLTTGLNTEAFF
J: TRBJ1-1
D: TRBD1
size: -
V: TRBV18

DNA: TGTGCCAGCAGTTACTCGATGGGAGTAAACTATGGCTACACCTTC
CDR3: CASSYSMGVNYGYTF
J: TRBJ1-2
D: -
size: -
V: TRBV6-5

DNA: TGTGCCAGCAGTTTAAGTTCGCAGCCCCAGCATTTT
CDR3: CASSLSSQPQHF
J: TRBJ1-5
D: -
size: -
V: TRBV27

DNA: TGTGCCAGCAGCATCGACAGGGGGGAAAAACTGTTTTTT
CDR3: CASSIDRGEKLFF
J: TRBJ1-4
D: TRBD1
size: -
V: TRBV11-2

DNA: TGTGCCAGCAGTTTCGGGACAGGGGGCCCGTCTCCTGAAGCTTTCTTT
CDR3: CASSFGTGGPSPEAFF
J: TRBJ1-1
D: TRBD1
size: -
V: TRBV6-5

DNA: TGTGCCAGCAGCTTCCTAGGCGGGGGGGCGTCCTACGAGCAGTACTTC
CDR3: CASSFLGGGASYEQYF
J: TRBJ2-7
D: TRBD2
size: -
V: TRBV7-2

DNA: TGTGCCAGCAGCCCAATAACCTTGACTAGCGGGAGGGCCGTCAACAATGAGCAGTTCTTC
CDR3: CASSPITLTSGRAVNNEQFF
J: TRBJ2-1
D: TRBD2
size: -
V: TRBV7-3

DNA: TGTGCCAGCAGCTTTACGACAGGGTTGAATGAGCAGTTCTTC
CDR3: CASSFTTGLNEQFF
J: TRBJ2-1
D: TRBD1
size: -
V: TRBV5-4

DNA: TGTGCCAGTAGTATAGACAGTTACCAGTATGGCTACACCTTC
CDR3: CASSIDSYQYGYTF
J: TRBJ1-2
D: -
size: -
V: TRBV19

DNA: TGCGCCAGCAGTGAGGGACCGAAGGGGGGCGAGCAGTACTTC
CDR3: CASSEGPKGGEQYF
J: TRBJ2-7
D: -
size: -
V: TRBV10-1

DNA: TGTGCCAGCAGCGCCAGGACTAGCGGGCACAATGAGCAGTTCTTC
CDR3: CASSARTSGHNEQFF
J: TRBJ2-1
D: TRBD2
size: -
V: TRBV11-2

DNA: TGCGCCAGCAGCTTGGCCGGACAGAGGAACACTGAAGCTTTCTTT
CDR3: CASSLAGQRNTEAFF
J: TRBJ1-1
D: -
size: few
V: TRBV5-1

DNA: TGTGCCAGCAGCTTCCGGACAGGCCAAGAGACCCAGTACTTC
CDR3: CASSFRTGQETQYF
J: TRBJ2-5
D: TRBD1
size: -
V: TRBV5-4

DNA: TGTGCCAGCACGGGACAGGGCGGTCAGCCCCAGCATTTT
CDR3: CASTGQGGQPQHF
J: TRBJ1-5
D: TRBD1
size: -
V: TRBV28

DNA: TGTGCCAGCAGCTTAGCGGGGTCTGCCTCTGGGGCCAACGTCCTGACTTTC
CDR3: CASSLAGSASGANVLTF
J: TRBJ2-6
D: -
size: -
V: TRBV7-2

DNA: TGTGCCATCAGTGATGTACCCCCCCAGTACGAGCAGTACTTC
CDR3: CAISDVPPQYEQYF
J: TRBJ2-7
D: -
size: -
V: TRBV10-3

DNA: TGTGCCTGGAGTCCGGGGCCAAGGGGTGGCTACACCTTC
CDR3: CAWSPGPRGGYTF
J: TRBJ1-2
D: -
size: -
V: TRBV30

DNA: TGTGCCAGCAGTTACTCGCAGGACTATGGCTACACCTTC
CDR3: CASSYSQDYGYTF
J: TRBJ1-2
D: -
size: -
V: TRBV6-5

DNA: TGTGCCAGAAGCAGAAGGGAATCGAACACTGAAGCTTTCTTT
CDR3: CARSRRESNTEAFF
J: TRBJ1-1
D: -
size: -
V: TRBV5-3

DNA: TGTGCCAGCAGCTCCCTGGGGGGGAACACTGAAGCTTTCTTT
CDR3: CASSSLGGNTEAFF
J: TRBJ1-1
D: -
size: -
V: TRBV5-6

DNA: TGCGCCAGCAGCTCCGGACAGGCGGAGACCCAGTACTTC
CDR3: CASSSGQAETQYF
J: TRBJ2-5
D: TRBD1
size: -
V: TRBV5-1

DNA: TGTGCCAGCAGCTTAAACTCTGTCGGGACAGTGAACACTGAAGCTTTCTTT
CDR3: CASSLNSVGTVNTEAFF
J: TRBJ1-1
D: TRBD1
size: once
V: TRBV7-8

DNA: TGTGCCAGCAGCTTGGGGAGGGCATCGTACGAGCAGTACTTC
CDR3: CASSLGRASYEQYF
J: TRBJ2-7
D: TRBD2
size: -
V: TRBV11-3

DNA: TGTGCCAGCAGGGGGGGTGGAGGAGCTTTCTTT
CDR3: CASRGGGGAFF
J: TRBJ1-1
D: -
size: -
V: TRBV6-5

DNA: TGCGCCAGCAGCCAGAGGAAGACCGGGGAGCTGTTTTTT
CDR3: CASSQRKTGELFF
J: TRBJ2-2
D: -
size: -
V: TRBV4-3